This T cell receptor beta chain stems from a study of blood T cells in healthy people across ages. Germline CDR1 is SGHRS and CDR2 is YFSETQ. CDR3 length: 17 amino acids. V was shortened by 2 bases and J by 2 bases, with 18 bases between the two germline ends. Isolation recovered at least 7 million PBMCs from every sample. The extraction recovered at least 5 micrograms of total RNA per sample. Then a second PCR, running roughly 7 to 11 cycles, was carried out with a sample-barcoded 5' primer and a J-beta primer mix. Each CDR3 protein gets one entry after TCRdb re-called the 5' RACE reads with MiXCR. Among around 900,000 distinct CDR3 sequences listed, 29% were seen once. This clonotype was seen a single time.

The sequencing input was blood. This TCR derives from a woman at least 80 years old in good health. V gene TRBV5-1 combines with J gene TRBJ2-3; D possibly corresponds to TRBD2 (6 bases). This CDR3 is CASSLTKSGGITDTQYF. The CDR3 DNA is TGCGCCAGCAGCTTAACTAAGAGTGGAGGGATCACAGATACGCAGTATTTT. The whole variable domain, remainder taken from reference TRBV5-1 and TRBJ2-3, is KAGVTQTPRYLIKTRGQQVTLSCSPISGHRSVSWYQQTPGQGLQFLFEYFSETQRNKGNFPGRFSGRQFSNSRSEMNVSTLELGDSALYLCASSLTKSGGITDTQYFGPGTRLTVL.